This T cell receptor (beta chain) was profiled in a study of T cells after yellow fever vaccination. About the study: In the case of low-cell-number fractions, SMART-Seq v4 Ultra Low Input was used for preparation. Notes on the study in general: CD4 and CD8 compartments shared a small share of clonotypes, likely from convergent recombination.

Comments on this clonotype: Its antigen is as yet unknown.

CDR1 and CDR2 (germline): SNHLY, FYNNEI. V lost 9 bases and J lost 0, with 8 bases in between. The length of the CDR3 is 13 residues. In TCRdb, the 5' RACE reads were re-called with MiXCR into one record per CDR3 protein. The sample contains some 170,000 distinct CDR3 sequences, roughly 9% of which appear only once. The sequence derives from a young man who received the YFV17D yellow fever vaccine. The chain has TRBV2 and TRBJ2-2; no definite D call. Material: CD8+ T cells sorted from PBMCs, obtained 45 days after the yellow fever booster vaccination. The CDR3, as DNA: TGTGCCAGACAAGCTCCGAACACCGGGGAGCTGTTTTTT. Its translation is CARQAPNTGELFF.